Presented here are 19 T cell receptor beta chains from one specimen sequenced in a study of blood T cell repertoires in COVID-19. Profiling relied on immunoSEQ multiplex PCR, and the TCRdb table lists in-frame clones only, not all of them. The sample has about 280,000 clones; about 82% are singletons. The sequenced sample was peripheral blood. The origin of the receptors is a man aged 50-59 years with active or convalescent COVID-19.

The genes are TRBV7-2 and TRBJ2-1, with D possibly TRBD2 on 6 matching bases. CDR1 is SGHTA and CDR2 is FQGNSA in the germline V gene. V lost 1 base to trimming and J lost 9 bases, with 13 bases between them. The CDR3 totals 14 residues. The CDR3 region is CASSLGGVEGEQFF. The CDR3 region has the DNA TGTGCCAGCAGCTTAGGGGGGGTTGAGGGTGAGCAGTTCTTC. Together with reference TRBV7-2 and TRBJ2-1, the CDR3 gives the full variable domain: GAGVSQSPSNKVTEKGKDVELRCDPISGHTALYWYRQSLGQGLEFLIYFQGNSAPDKSGLPSDRFSAERTGGSVSTLTIQRTQQEDSAVYLCASSLGGVEGEQFFGPGTRLTVL.

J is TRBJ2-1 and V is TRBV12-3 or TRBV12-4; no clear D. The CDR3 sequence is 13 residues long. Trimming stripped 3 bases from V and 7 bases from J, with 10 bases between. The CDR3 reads CASSFGRLNEQFF. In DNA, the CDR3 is TGTGCCAGCAGTTTCGGCAGGCTTAATGAGCAGTTCTTC.

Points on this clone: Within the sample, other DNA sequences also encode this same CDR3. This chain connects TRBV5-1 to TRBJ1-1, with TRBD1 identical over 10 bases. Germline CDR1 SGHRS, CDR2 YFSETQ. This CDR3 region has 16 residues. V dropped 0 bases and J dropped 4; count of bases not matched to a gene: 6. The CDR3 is CASSLAPGTGATEAFF. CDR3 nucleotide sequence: TGCGCCAGCAGCTTGGCCCCGGGGACAGGGGCCACTGAAGCTTTCTTT.

The CDR3 protein is CAWSAGGPPYEQYF. The DNA of the CDR3 is TGTGCCTGGAGCGCCGGCGGCCCACCCTACGAGCAGTACTTC. The chain uses TRBV30 and TRBJ2-7; D is unclear. This CDR3 region has 14 residues. V dropped 3 bases and J dropped 2 bases, with 14 bases sitting between them. The germline CDR1 and CDR2 sequences are GTSNPN and SVGIG (reference sequence).

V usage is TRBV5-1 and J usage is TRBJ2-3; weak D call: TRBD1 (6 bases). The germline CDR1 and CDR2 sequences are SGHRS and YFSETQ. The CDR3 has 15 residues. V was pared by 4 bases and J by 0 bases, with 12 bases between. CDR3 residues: CASSAGTTSTDTQYF. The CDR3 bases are TGCGCCAGCAGCGCCGGGACAACTAGCACAGATACGCAGTATTTT.

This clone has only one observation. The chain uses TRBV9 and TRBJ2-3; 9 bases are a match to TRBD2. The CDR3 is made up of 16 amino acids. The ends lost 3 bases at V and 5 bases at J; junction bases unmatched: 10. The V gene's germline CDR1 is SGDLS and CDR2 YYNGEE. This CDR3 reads CASSAYSGSIIDTQYF. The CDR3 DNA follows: TGTGCCAGCAGCGCCTATAGCGGGAGTATTATAGATACGCAGTATTTT.

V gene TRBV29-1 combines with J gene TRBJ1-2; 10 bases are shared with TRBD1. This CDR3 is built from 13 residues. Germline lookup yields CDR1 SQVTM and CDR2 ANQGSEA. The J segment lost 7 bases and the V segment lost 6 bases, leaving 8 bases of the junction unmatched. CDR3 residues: CSVVGQGGRGYTF. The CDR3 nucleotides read TGCAGCGTCGTAGGACAGGGGGGTCGTGGCTACACCTTC.

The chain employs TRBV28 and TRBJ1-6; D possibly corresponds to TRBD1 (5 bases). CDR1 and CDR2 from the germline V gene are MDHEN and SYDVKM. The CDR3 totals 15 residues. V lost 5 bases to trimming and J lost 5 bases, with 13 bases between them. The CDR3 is CASSPSGLHNSPLHF. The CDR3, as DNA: TGTGCCAGCAGTCCCTCGGGACTCCATAATTCACCCCTCCACTTT.

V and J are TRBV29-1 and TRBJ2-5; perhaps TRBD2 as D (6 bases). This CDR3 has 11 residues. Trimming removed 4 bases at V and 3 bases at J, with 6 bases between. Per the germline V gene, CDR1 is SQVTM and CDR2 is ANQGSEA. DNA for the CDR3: TGCAGCGTTGGACTAGAAGAGACCCAGTACTTC. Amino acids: CSVGLEETQYF.

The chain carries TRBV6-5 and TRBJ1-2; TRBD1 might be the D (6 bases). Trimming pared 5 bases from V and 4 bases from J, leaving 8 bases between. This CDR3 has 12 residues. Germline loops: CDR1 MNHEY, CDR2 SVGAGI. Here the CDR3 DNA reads TGTGCCAGCAGTACACAGGGCTATGGCTACACCTTC. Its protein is CASSTQGYGYTF.

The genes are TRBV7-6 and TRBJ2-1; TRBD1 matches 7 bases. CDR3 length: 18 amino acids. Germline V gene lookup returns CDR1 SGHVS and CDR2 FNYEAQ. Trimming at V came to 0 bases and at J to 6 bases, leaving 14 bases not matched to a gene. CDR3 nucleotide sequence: TGTGCCAGCAGCTTAGCGATTAGACAGGACAGGAAGCGCAATGAGCAGTTCTTC. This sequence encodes CASSLAIRQDRKRNEQFF.

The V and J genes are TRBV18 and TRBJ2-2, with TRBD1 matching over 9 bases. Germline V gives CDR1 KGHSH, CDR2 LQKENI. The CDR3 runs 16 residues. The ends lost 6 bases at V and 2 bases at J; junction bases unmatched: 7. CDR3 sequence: CASSQEQGANTGELFF. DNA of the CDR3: TGTGCCAGCTCCCAGGAACAGGGGGCCAACACCGGGGAGCTGTTTTTT. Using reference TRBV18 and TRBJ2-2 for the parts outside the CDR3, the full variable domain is NAGVMQNPRHLVRRRGQEARLRCSPMKGHSHVYWYRQLPEEGLKFMVYLQKENIIDESGMPKERFSAEFPKEGPSILRIQQVVRGDSAAYFCASSQEQGANTGELFFGEGSRLTVL.

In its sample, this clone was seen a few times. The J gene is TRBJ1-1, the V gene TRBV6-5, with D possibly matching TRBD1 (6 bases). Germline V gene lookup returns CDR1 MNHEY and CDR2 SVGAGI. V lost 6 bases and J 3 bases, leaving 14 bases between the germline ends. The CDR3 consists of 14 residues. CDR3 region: CASSLQGMDTEAFF. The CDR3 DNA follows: TGTGCCAGCAGCTTACAGGGTATGGACACTGAAGCTTTCTTT.

CDR3 amino acids: CASSVGQGSGELFF. In nucleotides, the CDR3 is TGTGCCAGCAGCGTGGGACAGGGGTCCGGGGAGCTGTTTTTT. J is TRBJ2-2 and V is TRBV9; TRBD1 agrees at 10 bases. The CDR3 covers 14 residues. The germline gives CDR1 SGDLS, CDR2 YYNGEE. Losses at the gene ends were 2 bases for V and 6 bases for J; bases not matched to a gene: 1. Full variable domain (remainder filled in from reference TRBV9 and TRBJ2-2): DSGVTQTPKHLITATGQRVTLRCSPRSGDLSVYWYQQSLDQGLQFLIQYYNGEERAKGNILERFSAQQFPDLHSELNLSSLELGDSALYFCASSVGQGSGELFFGEGSRLTVL.

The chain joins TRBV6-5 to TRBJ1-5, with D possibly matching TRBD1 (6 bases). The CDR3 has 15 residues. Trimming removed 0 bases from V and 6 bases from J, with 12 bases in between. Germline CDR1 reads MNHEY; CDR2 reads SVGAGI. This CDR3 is CASSYSAGAGQPQHF. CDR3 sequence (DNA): TGTGCCAGCAGTTACTCGGCAGGGGCCGGTCAGCCCCAGCATTTT.

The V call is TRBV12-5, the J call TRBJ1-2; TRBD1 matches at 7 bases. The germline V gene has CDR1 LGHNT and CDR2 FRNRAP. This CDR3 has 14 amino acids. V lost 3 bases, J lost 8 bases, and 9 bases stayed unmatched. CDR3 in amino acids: CASGFRTGVRGYTF. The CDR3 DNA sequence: TGTGCTAGTGGTTTCCGGACAGGAGTTAGAGGCTACACCTTC.

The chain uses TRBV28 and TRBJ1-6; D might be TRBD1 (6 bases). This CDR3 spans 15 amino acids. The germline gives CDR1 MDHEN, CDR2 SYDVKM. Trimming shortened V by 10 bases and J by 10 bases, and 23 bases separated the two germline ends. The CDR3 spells CAIQASRGPHSPLHF. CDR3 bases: TGTGCCATCCAAGCGAGCAGGGGTCCACACTCACCCCTCCACTTT.

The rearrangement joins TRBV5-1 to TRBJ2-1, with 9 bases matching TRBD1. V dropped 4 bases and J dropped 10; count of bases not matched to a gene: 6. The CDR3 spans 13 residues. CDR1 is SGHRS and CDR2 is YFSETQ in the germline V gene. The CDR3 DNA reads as TGCGCCAGCAGCACGGGACAGGGTTACGAGCAGTTCTTC. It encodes CASSTGQGYEQFF.

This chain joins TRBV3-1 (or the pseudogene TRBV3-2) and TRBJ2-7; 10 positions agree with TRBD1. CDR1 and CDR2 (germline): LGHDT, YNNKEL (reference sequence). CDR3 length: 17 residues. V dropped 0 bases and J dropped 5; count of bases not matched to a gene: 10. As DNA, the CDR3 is TGTGCCAGCAGCCAAGAAAGCCTAGGGACAGGGGATCACGAGCAGTACTTC. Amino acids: CASSQESLGTGDHEQYF.